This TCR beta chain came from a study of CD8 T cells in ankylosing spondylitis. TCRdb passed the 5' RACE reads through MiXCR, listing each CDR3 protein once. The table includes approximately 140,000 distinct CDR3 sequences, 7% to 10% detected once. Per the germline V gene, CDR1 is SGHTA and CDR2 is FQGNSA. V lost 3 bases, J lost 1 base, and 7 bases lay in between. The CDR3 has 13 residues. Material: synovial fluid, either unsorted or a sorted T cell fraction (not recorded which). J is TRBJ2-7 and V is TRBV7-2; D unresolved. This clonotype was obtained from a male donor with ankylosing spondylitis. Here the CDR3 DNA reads TGTGCCAGCAGCTTGTCCCGATCCTACGAGCAGTACTTC. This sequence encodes CASSLSRSYEQYF.